The rows below give T cell receptor beta chains drawn from one sample of a study of T cell changes during pregnancy in multiple sclerosis. The assay was immunoSEQ multiplex PCR, and TCRdb's table has in-frame clones only and misses some. The sample consists of approximately 33,000 clones, 70% to 90% of them appearing once. The source was CD4+ T cells from peripheral blood mononuclear cells, collected in the first trimester of pregnancy. These receptor sequences come from a female donor in good health, enrolled as a control in a pregnancy study. CDR3s leave out the opening cysteine and the closing phenylalanine or tryptophan. D genes are given only for firm matches.

d_call: TRBD1; j_call: TRBJ2-7; v_call: TRBV2; cdr3_aa: ASSGTGVHEQY
d_call: NA; j_call: TRBJ2-7; v_call: TRBV9; cdr3_aa: ASSVDGGSYEQY
d_call: TRBD2; j_call: TRBJ2-2; v_call: TRBV4-2; cdr3_aa: ASSRTSGGATGELF
d_call: TRBD2; j_call: TRBJ2-1; v_call: TRBV6-5; cdr3_aa: ASSYATGGLVNEQF
d_call: NA; j_call: TRBJ2-7; v_call: TRBV5-1; cdr3_aa: ASKTEYEQY
d_call: TRBD1; j_call: TRBJ1-6; v_call: TRBV5-1; cdr3_aa: ASSLYQDRTNSPLH
d_call: TRBD1; j_call: TRBJ2-2; v_call: TRBV29-1; cdr3_aa: SGSNRGVGTGELF
d_call: NA; j_call: TRBJ2-3; v_call: TRBV7-3; cdr3_aa: ASSLLAGSTDTQY
d_call: TRBD1; j_call: TRBJ1-2; v_call: TRBV5-4; cdr3_aa: ASSPGQDNYGYT
d_call: TRBD2; j_call: TRBJ2-3; v_call: TRBV5-4; cdr3_aa: ASSFKLAGGQDTQY
d_call: NA; j_call: TRBJ1-5; v_call: TRBV19; cdr3_aa: ASSIDRGNQPQH
d_call: TRBD2; j_call: TRBJ2-1; v_call: TRBV5-1; cdr3_aa: ASSLEAGGPGEQF
d_call: NA; j_call: TRBJ2-2; v_call: TRBV7-2; cdr3_aa: ASSFPGTLSNTGELF
d_call: TRBD1; j_call: TRBJ1-2; v_call: TRBV27; cdr3_aa: ASSSLTTGGKGYT
d_call: TRBD1; j_call: TRBJ1-6; v_call: TRBV2; cdr3_aa: ASSRQGARPPLH